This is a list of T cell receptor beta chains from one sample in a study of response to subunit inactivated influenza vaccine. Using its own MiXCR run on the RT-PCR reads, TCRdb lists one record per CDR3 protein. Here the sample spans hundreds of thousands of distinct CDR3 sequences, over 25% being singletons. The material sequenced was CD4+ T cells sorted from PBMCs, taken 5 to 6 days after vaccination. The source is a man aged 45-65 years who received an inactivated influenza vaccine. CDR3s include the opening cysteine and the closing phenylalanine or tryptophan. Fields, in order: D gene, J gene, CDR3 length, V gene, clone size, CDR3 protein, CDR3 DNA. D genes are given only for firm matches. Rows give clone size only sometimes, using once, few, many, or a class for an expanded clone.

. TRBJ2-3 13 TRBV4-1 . CASSRTRTDTQYF TGCGCCAGCAGCCGAACTAGGACAGATACGCAGTATTTT
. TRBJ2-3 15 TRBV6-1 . CASSDGQVLADTQYF TGTGCCAGCAGTGATGGGCAGGTCCTAGCAGATACGCAGTATTTT
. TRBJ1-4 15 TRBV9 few CASSVSPTGNEKLFF TGTGCCAGCAGCGTATCGCCCACAGGGAATGAAAAACTGTTTTTT
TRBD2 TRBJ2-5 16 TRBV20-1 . CSARSGTSGAQETQYF TGCAGTGCTAGATCCGGGACTAGCGGGGCCCAAGAGACCCAGTACTTC
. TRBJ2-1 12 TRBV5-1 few CASRILGNEQFF TGCGCCAGCAGGATTCTGGGCAATGAGCAGTTCTTC
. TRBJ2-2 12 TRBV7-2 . CASSLVGGELFF TGTGCCAGCAGCTTAGTTGGCGGGGAGCTGTTTTTT
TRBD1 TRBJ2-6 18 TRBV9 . CASSDRQGITPGANVLTF TGTGCCAGCAGCGACAGACAGGGAATCACCCCTGGGGCCAACGTCCTGACTTTC
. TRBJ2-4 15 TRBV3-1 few CASSQERLEKNIQYF TGTGCCAGCAGCCAAGAACGGCTAGAAAAAAACATTCAGTACTTC
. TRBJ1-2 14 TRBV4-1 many CASSQPTRGGGYTF TGCGCCAGCAGCCAACCGACCAGGGGCGGTGGCTACACCTTC
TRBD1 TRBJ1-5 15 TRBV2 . CASSVGTGNNQPQHF TGTGCCAGCAGTGTTGGGACAGGCAACAATCAGCCCCAGCATTTT
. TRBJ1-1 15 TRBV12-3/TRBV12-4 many CASSLGGGHGTEAFF TGTGCCAGCAGTTTGGGCGGGGGGCATGGGACTGAAGCTTTCTTT
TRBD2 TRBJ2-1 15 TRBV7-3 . CASSLIAGGYNEQFF TGTGCCAGCAGCTTAATAGCGGGGGGCTACAATGAGCAGTTCTTC
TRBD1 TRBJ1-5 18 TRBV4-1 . CASSQDSAGGLSNQPQHF TGCGCCAGCAGCCAAGATTCGGCAGGGGGTCTCAGCAATCAGCCCCAGCATTTT
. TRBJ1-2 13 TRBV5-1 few CASSPGIFYGYTF TGCGCCAGCAGTCCAGGGATTTTCTATGGCTACACCTTC
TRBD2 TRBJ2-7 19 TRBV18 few CASSPPQILREETTYEQYF TGTGCCAGCTCACCACCACAGATATTGCGGGAGGAGACAACCTACGAGCAGTACTTC
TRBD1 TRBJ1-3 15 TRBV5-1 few CASGGTADSGNTIYF TGCGCCAGCGGCGGGACAGCCGACTCTGGAAACACCATATATTTT
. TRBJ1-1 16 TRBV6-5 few CASSYLFGGGTAEAFF TGTGCCAGCAGTTACCTTTTCGGGGGCGGAACGGCTGAAGCTTTCTTT
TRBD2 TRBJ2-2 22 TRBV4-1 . CASSQSAAFLAGAAEGTGELFF TGCGCCAGCAGCCAATCCGCGGCGTTTCTAGCGGGAGCCGCTGAGGGCACCGGGGAGCTGTTTTTT
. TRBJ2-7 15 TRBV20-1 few CSARDLAQGGYEQYF TGCAGTGCTAGAGATCTTGCGCAGGGCGGGTACGAGCAGTACTTC
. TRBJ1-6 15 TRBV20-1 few CSATGSQTYNSPLHF TGCAGTGCTACCGGGTCCCAGACCTATAATTCACCCCTCCACTTT
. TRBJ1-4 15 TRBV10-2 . CASSDPSGVNEKLFF TGCGCCAGCAGTGATCCTTCGGGAGTGAACGAAAAACTGTTTTTT
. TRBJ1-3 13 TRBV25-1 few CASSSGGENTIYF TGTGCCAGCAGTTCCGGGGGCGAAAACACCATATATTTT
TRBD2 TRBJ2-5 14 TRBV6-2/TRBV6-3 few CASSSIAGGRTQYF TGTGCCAGCAGTTCTATAGCGGGGGGACGGACCCAGTACTTC
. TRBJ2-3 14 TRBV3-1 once CASSQFYPPDTQYF TGTGCCAGCAGCCAATTTTACCCGCCAGATACGCAGTATTTT
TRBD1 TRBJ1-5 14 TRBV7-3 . CASGGTGGNQPQHF TGTGCCAGCGGGGGGACAGGGGGCAATCAGCCCCAGCATTTT
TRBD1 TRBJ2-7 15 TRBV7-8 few CASSLDAGTGYEQYF TGTGCCAGCAGCTTAGATGCCGGGACAGGGTACGAGCAGTACTTC
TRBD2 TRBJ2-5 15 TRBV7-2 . CASSLASGRIETQYF TGTGCCAGCAGCTTAGCTAGCGGGAGGATAGAGACCCAGTACTTC
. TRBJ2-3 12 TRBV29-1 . CSVRPGTDTQYF TGCAGCGTCCGGCCTGGCACAGATACGCAGTATTTT
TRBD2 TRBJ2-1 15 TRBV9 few CASNPSGGAYNEQFF TGTGCCAGCAATCCGAGCGGGGGGGCCTACAATGAGCAGTTCTTC
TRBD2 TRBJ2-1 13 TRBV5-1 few CASSLEGAGGQFF TGCGCCAGCAGCTTGGAGGGAGCGGGGGGGCAGTTCTTC
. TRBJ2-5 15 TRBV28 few CASSPWKGYQETQYF TGTGCCAGCAGTCCCTGGAAGGGCTACCAAGAGACCCAGTACTTC
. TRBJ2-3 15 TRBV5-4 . CASSLVGQGIDTQYF TGTGCCAGCAGCTTGGTAGGCCAGGGGATTGATACGCAGTATTTT
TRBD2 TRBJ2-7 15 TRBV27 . CASSARTSGGYEQYF TGTGCCAGCAGTGCTAGGACTAGCGGGGGCTACGAGCAGTACTTC
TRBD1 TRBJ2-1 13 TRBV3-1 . CASSPDRDNEQFF TGTGCCAGCAGCCCCGACAGGGACAATGAGCAGTTCTTC
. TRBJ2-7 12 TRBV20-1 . CSASGSTNEQYF TGCAGTGCTAGCGGGAGTACCAACGAGCAGTACTTC
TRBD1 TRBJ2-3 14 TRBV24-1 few CATRGGLGGDTQYF TGTGCCACCAGAGGGGGCTTGGGTGGAGATACGCAGTATTTT
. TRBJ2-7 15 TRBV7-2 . CASSLSGATAYEQYF TGTGCCAGCAGCTTAAGTGGAGCGACGGCCTACGAGCAGTACTTC
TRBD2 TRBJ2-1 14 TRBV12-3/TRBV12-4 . CATSIAGSYNEQFF TGTGCCACCTCAATAGCGGGTTCCTACAATGAGCAGTTCTTC
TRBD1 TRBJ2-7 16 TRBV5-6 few CASRPLNDRGAYEQYF TGTGCCAGCAGACCACTCAACGACAGGGGCGCTTACGAGCAGTACTTC
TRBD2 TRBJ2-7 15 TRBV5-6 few CASSLGGGRIYEQYF TGTGCCAGCAGCTTGGGAGGCGGGAGGATCTACGAGCAGTACTTC
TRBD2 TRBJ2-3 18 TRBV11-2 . CASSFRSGRLRGTDTQYF TGTGCCAGCAGCTTCAGGAGCGGGAGGCTTCGGGGCACAGATACGCAGTATTTT
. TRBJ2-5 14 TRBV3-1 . CASSQGLASETQYF TGTGCCAGCAGCCAGGGGTTGGCCTCAGAGACCCAGTACTTC
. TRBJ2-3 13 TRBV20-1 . CSARVSAVDTQYF TGCAGTGCTAGAGTATCCGCTGTGGATACGCAGTATTTT
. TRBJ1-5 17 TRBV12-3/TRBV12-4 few CASSLAGGRQSSQPQHF TGTGCCAGCAGTTTAGCGGGGGGCAGGCAGTCTTCCCAGCCCCAGCATTTT
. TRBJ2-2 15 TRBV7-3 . CASSFGPENTGELFF TGTGCCAGCAGCTTCGGTCCAGAAAACACCGGGGAGCTGTTTTTT
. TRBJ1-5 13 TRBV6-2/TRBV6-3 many CASSKEGFQPQHF TGTGCCAGCAGTAAGGAGGGGTTTCAGCCCCAGCATTTT
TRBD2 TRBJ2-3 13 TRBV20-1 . CSARDPGGDTQYF TGCAGTGCTAGAGATCCGGGAGGAGATACGCAGTATTTT
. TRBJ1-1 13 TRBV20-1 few CSASSRAGTEAFF TGCAGTGCTAGTTCCAGGGCAGGAACTGAAGCTTTCTTT